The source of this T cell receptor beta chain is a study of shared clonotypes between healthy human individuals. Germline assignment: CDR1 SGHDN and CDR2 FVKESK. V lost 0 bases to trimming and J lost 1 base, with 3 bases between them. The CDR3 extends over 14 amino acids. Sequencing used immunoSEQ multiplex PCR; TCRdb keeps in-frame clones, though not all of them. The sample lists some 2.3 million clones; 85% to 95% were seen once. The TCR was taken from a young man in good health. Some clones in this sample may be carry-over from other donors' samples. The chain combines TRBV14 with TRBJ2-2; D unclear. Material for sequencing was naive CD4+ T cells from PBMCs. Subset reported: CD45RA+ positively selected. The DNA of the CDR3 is TGTGCCAGCAGCCAAGATGTGAACACCGGGGAGCTGTTTTTT. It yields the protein CASSQDVNTGELFF.